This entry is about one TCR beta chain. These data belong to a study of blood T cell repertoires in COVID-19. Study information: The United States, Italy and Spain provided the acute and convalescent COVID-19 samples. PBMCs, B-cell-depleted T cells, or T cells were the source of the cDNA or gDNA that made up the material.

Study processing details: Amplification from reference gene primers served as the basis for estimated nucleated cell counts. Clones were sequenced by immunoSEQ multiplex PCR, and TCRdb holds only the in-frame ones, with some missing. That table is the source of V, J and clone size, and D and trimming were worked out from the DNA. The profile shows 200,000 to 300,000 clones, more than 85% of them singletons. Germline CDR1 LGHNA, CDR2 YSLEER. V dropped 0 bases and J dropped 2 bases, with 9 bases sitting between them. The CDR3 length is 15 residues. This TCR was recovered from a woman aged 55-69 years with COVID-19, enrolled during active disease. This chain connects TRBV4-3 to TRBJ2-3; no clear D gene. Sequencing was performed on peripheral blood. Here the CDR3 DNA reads TGCGCCAGCAGCCAAGAGACATTTTCCACAGATACGCAGTATTTT. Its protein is CASSQETFSTDTQYF.